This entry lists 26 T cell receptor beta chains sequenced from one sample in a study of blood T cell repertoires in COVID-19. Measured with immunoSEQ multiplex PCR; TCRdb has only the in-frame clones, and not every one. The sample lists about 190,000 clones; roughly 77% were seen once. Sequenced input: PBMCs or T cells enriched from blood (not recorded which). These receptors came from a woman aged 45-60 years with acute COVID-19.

CDR3 in amino acids: CASSLQGTESSYEQYV. For the CDR3, the DNA is TGCGCCAGCAGCCTACAGGGGACAGAGAGCTCCTACGAGCAGTACGTC. V gene TRBV23-1 combines with J gene TRBJ2-7; 7 nucleotides align to TRBD1. TRBV23-1 is an open reading frame, and its role is uncertain. Trimming cost V 6 bases and J 0 bases; bases outside gene matches: 11. The CDR3 consists of 16 residues.

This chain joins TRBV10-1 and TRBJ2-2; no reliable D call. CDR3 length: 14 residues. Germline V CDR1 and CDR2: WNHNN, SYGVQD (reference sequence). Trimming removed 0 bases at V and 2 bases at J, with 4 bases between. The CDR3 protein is CASSESSNTGELFF. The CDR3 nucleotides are TGCGCCAGCAGTGAGTCCTCCAACACCGGGGAGCTGTTTTTT.

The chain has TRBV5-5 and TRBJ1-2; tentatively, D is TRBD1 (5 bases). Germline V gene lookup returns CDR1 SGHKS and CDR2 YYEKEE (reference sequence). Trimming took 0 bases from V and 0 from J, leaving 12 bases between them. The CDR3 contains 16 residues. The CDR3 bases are TGTGCCAGCAGCTTGGGACAGACAATAGCTAACTATGGCTACACCTTC. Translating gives CASSLGQTIANYGYTF.

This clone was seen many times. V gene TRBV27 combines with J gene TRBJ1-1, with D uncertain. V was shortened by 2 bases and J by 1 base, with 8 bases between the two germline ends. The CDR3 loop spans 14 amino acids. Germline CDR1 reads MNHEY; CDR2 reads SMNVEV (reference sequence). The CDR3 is CASSLRSGNTEAFF. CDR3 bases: TGTGCCAGCAGTTTAAGGTCAGGGAACACTGAAGCTTTCTTT.

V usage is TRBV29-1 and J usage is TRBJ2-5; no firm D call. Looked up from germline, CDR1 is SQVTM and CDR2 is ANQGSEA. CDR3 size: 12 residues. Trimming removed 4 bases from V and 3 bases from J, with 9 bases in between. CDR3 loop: CSVVVTEETQYF. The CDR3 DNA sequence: TGCAGCGTTGTGGTCACAGAAGAGACCCAGTACTTC.

The CDR3 coding sequence is TGTGCCAGCAGTTGGGGGGGCTATGGCTACACCTTC. Translating gives CASSWGGYGYTF. The rearrangement links TRBV28 to TRBJ1-2, with D possibly being TRBD1 (5 bases). The CDR3 is 12 amino acids. The V gene lost 4 bases and the J gene lost 4 bases, with 7 bases spanning the gap. CDR1 and CDR2 (germline): MDHEN, SYDVKM.

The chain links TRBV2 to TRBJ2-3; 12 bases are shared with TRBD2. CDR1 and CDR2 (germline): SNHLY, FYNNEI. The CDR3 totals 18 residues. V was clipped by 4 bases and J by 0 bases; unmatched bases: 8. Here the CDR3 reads CASSAPLAGGTSTDTQYF. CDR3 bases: TGTGCCAGCAGTGCCCCACTAGCGGGGGGAACTAGCACAGATACGCAGTATTTT.

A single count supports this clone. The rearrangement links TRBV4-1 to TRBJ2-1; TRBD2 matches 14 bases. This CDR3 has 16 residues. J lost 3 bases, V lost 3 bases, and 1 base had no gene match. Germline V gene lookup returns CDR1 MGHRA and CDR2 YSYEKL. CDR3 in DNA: TGCGCCAGCAGCCACGGGACTAGCGGGGGCTACAATGAGCAGTTCTTC. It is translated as CASSHGTSGGYNEQFF.

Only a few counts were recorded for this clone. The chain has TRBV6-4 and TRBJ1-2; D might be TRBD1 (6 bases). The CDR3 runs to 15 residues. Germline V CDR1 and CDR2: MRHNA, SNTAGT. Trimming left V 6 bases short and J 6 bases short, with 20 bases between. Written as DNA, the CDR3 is TGTGCCAGCAGGGAGACAGGCACAGGGAGGGATGGCTACACCTTC. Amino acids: CASRETGTGRDGYTF.

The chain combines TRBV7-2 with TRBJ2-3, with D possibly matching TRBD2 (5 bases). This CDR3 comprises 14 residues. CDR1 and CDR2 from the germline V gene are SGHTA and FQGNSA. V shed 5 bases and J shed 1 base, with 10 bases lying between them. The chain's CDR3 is CASSQYGGTDTQYF. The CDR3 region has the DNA TGTGCCAGCAGCCAGTACGGGGGCACAGATACGCAGTATTTT. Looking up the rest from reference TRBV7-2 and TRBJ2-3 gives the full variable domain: GAGVSQSPSNKVTEKGKDVELRCDPISGHTALYWYRQSLGQGLEFLIYFQGNSAPDKSGLPSDRFSAERTGGSVSTLTIQRTQQEDSAVYLCASSQYGGTDTQYFGPGTRLTVL.

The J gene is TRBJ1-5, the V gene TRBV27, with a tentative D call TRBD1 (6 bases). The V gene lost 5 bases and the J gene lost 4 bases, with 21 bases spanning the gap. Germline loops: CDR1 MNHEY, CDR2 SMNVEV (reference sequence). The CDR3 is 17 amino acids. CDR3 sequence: CASSPPTATGLNQPQHF. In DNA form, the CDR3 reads TGTGCCAGCAGTCCCCCCACCGCCACAGGGTTGAATCAGCCCCAGCATTTT.

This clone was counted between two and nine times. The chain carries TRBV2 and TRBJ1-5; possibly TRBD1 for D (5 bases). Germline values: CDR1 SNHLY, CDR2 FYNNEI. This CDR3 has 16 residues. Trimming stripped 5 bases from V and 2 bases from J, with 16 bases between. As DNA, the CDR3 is TGTGCCAGCAGTAAGGACGGGGGGTACGGCAATCAGCCCCAGCATTTT. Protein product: CASSKDGGYGNQPQHF.

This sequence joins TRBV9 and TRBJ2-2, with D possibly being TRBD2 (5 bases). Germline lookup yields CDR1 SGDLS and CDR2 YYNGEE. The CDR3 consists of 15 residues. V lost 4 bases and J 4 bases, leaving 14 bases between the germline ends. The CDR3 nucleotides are TGTGCCAGCAGCTCGGGCCTCCTAGCCACCGGGGAGCTGTTTTTT. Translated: CASSSGLLATGELFF.

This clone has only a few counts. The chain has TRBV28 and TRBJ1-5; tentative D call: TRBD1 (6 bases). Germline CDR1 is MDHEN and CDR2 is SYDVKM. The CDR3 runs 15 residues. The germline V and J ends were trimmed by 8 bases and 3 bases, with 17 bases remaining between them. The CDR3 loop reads CASLHVGQINQPQHF. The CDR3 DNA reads TGTGCCAGCCTCCATGTGGGACAAATCAATCAGCCCCAGCATTTT.

CDR3 nucleotides: TGTGCCAGTAGTAACCGTGGACAGGGGCCAGATACGCAGTATTTT. It is translated as CASSNRGQGPDTQYF. This chain connects TRBV19 to TRBJ2-3, with 9 bases fitting TRBD1. Germline lookup yields CDR1 LNHDA and CDR2 SQIVND (reference sequence). Unmatched junction bases numbered 6, after V lost 4 bases and J lost 4 bases. The CDR3 has 15 amino acids.

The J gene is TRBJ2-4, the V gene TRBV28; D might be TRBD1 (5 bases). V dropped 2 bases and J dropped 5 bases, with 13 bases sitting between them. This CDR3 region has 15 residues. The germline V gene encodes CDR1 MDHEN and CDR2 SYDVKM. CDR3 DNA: TGTGCCAGCAGTTTAAGGGGCCTAGGGCAAAACATTCAGTACTTC. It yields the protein CASSLRGLGQNIQYF.

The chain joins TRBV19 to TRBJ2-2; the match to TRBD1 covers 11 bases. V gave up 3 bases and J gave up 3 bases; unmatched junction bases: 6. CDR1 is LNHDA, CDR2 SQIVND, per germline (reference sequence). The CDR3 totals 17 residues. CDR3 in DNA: TGTGCCAGTAGTATGAGGGGACAGGGGGACTACACCGGGGAGCTGTTTTTT. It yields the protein CASSMRGQGDYTGELFF.

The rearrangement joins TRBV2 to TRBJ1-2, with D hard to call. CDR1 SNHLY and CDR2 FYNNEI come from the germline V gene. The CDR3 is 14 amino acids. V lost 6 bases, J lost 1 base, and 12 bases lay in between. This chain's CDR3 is CASRGSSFNYGYTF. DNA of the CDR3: TGTGCCAGCAGGGGGAGCAGCTTTAACTATGGCTACACCTTC. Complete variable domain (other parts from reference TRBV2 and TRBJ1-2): EPEVTQTPSHQVTQMGQEVILRCVPISNHLYFYWYRQILGQKVEFLVSFYNNEISEKSEIFDDQFSVERPDGSNFTLKIRSTKLEDSAMYFCASRGSSFNYGYTFGSGTRLTVV.

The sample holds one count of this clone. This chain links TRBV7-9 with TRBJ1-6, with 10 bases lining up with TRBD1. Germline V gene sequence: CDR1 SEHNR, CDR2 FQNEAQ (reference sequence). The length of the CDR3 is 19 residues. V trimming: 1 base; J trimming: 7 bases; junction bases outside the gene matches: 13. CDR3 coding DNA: TGTGCCAGCAGCTTAGTCGTCTCCTTTGGGACAGGGGAGAATTCACCCCTCCACTTT. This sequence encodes CASSLVVSFGTGENSPLHF.

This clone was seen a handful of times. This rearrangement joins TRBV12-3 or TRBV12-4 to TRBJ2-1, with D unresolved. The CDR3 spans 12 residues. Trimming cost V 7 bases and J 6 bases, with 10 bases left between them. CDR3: CASTERGNEQFF. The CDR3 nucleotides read TGTGCCAGCACCGAGCGCGGCAATGAGCAGTTCTTC.

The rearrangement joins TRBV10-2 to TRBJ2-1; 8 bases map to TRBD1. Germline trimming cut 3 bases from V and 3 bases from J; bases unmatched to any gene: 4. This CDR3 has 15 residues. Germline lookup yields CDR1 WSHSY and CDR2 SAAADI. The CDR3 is CASSDQGAGYNEQFF. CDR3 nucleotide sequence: TGCGCCAGCAGTGACCAGGGGGCCGGCTACAATGAGCAGTTCTTC.

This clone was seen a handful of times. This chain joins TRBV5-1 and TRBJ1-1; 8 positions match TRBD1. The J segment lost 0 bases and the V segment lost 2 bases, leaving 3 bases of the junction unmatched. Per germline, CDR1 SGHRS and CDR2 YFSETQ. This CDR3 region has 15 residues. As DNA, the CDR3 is TGCGCCAGCAGCTTTTCACAGGGGGTGAACACTGAAGCTTTCTTT. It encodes CASSFSQGVNTEAFF.

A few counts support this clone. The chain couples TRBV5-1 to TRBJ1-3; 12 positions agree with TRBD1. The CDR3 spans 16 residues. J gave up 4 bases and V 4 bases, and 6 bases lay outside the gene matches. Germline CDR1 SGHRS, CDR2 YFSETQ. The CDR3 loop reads CASSLGTGGFGNTIYF. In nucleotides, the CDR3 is TGCGCCAGCAGCCTAGGGACAGGGGGCTTCGGAAACACCATATATTTT.

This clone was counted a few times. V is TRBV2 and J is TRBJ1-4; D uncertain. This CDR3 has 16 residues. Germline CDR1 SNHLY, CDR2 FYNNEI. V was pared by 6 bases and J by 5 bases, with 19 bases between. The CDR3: CASSPPPSRANEKLFF. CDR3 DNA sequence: TGTGCCAGCAGCCCCCCGCCAAGCAGAGCGAATGAAAAACTGTTTTTT.

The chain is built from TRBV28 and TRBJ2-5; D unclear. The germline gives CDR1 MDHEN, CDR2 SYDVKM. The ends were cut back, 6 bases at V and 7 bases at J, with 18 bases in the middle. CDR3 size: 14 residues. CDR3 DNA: TGTGCCAGCAGCTCCCCACCGATCTCGGGGACCCAGTACTTC. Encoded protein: CASSSPPISGTQYF.

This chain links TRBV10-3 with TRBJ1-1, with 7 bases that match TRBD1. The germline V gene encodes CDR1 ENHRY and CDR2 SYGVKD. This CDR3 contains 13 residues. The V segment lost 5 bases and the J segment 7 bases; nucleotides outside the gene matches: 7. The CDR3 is CAISRQGSGEAFF. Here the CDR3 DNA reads TGTGCCATCAGTCGACAGGGCTCGGGTGAAGCTTTCTTT.